This entry describes one T cell receptor (beta chain). The length of the CDR3 is 16 residues. The V end was cut by 0 bases, the J end by 8 bases, with 18 bases between. Looked up from germline, CDR1 is SGHRS and CDR2 is YFSETQ. The sample originates from a study of T-cell reconstitution after alpha-beta-depleted transplantation in children. TCRbeta library preparation incorporated unique molecular identifiers. Using its own MiXCR run on the PCR reads, TCRdb lists one record per CDR3 protein. The sample has 450,000 to 600,000 distinct CDR3 sequences; 10% to 15% are singletons. The material was PBMCs, mostly from graft donor cells, obtained 360 days after TCRalphabeta/CD19-depleted stem cell transplant. The chain recombines TRBV5-1 with TRBJ2-1; TRBD2 is a possible D gene (5 bases). The clonotype comes from a male patient younger than 18 who had a stem cell transplant for acute myeloid leukemia, so the T cells may come from the graft donor. This chain's CDR3 is CASSLVPSPVGDEQFF. The CDR3 DNA follows: TGCGCCAGCAGCTTGGTCCCTAGCCCCGTGGGTGATGAGCAGTTCTTC.